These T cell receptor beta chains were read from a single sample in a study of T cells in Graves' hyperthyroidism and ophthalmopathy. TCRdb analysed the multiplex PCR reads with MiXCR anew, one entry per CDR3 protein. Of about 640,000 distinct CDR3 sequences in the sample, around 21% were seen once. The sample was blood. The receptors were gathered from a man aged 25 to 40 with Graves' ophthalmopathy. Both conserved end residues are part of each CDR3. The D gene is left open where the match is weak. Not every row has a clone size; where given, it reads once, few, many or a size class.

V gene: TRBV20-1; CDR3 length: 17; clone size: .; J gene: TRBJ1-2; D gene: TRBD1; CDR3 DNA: TGCAGTGCTAGAGATTCGTCACAGGGGATCACCGACTATGGCTACACCTTC; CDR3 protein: CSARDSSQGITDYGYTF
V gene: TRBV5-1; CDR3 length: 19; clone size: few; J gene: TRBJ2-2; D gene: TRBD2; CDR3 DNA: TGCGCCAGCAGCTTAGCCGGGACTAGCGGGAGAGAGGTTCCCGGGGAGCTGTTTTTT; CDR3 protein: CASSLAGTSGREVPGELFF
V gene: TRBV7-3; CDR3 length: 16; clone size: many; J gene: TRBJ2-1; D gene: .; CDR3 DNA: TGTGCCAGCAGCTTGATCAAGGGGTCCCGGGCGTATGAGCAGTTCTTC; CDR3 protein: CASSLIKGSRAYEQFF
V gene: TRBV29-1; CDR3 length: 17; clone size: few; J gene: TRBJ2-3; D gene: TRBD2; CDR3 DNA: TGCAGCGTTGCGGGACTAGCGGGAGGAACGTACGCAGATACGCAGTATTTT; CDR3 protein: CSVAGLAGGTYADTQYF
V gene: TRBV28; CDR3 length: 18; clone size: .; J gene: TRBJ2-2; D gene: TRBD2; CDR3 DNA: TGTGCCAGCAGTTTAGGTAGCGGGACCACTTCGGAAGACGGGGAGCTGTTTTTT; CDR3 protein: CASSLGSGTTSEDGELFF
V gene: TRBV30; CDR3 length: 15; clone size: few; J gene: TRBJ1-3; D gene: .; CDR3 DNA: TGTGCCTGGAGAATGAACGTGATCTCTGGAAACACCATATATTTT; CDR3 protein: CAWRMNVISGNTIYF
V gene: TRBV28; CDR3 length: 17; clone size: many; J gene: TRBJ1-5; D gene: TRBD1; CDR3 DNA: TGTGCCAGCAGTTTAAAGGGACAGTCCTATAGCAATCAGCCCCAGCATTTT; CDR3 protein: CASSLKGQSYSNQPQHF
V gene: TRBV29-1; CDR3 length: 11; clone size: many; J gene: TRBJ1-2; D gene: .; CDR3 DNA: TGCAGCGTTGTTGTGGGGCTCGGCTACACCTTC; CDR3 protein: CSVVVGLGYTF
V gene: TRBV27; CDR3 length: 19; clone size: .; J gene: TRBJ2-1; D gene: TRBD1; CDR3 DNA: TGTGCCAGCAGTTTAACCGGTGGTTCAGGGACAGGGTCATACAATGAGCAGTTCTTC; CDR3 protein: CASSLTGGSGTGSYNEQFF
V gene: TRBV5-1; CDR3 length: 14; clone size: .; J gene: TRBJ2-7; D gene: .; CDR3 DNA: TGCGCCAGCAGCTTGGGAACCGGACAATACGAGCAGTACTTC; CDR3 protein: CASSLGTGQYEQYF
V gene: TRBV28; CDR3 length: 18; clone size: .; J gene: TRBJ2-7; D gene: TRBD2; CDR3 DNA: TGTGCCAGCAGTGTGACGGGACTAGCGATATCGGGCTCCTACGAGCAGTACTTC; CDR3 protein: CASSVTGLAISGSYEQYF
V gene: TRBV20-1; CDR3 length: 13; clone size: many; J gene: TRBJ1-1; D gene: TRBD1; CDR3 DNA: TGCAGTGCCCTGGGACAGTTAATATCTGAAGCTTTCTTT; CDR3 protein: CSALGQLISEAFF
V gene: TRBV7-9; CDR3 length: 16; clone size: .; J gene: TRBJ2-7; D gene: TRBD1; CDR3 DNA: TGTGCCAGCAGCTTCACAAACGGACAGGGGGCTTACGAGCAGTACTTC; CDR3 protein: CASSFTNGQGAYEQYF
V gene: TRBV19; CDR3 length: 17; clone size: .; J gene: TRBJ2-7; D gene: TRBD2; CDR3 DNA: TGTGCCAGTAGTCCTACCCCTAGAGGCGGGAGAATCGACGAGCAGTACTTC; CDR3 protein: CASSPTPRGGRIDEQYF
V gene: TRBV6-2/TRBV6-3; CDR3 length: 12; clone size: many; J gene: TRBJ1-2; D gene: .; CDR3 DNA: TGTGCCAGCAGTTACTCGAGAACGGGCTACACCTTC; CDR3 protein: CASSYSRTGYTF
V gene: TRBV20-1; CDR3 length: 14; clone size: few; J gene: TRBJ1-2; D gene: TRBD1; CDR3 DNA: TGCAGTGCCTCCGGGACAGACTATAACTATGGCTACACCTTC; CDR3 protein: CSASGTDYNYGYTF
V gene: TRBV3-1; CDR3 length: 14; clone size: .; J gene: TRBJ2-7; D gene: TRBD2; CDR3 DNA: TGTGCCAGCAGCCAAACGCTAGCGGGGTACGAGCAGTACTTC; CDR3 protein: CASSQTLAGYEQYF
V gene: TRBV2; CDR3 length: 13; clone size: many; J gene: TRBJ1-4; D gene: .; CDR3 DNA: TGTGCCAGCATTTACGCTACAAATGAAAAACTGTTTTTT; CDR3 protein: CASIYATNEKLFF
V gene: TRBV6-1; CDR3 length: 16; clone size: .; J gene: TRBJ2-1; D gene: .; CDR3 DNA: TGTGCCAGCAGTGAAGGCCGACTTTATCGCAACAATGAGCAGTTCTTC; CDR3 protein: CASSEGRLYRNNEQFF
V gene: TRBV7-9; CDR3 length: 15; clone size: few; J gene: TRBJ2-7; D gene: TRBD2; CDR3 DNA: TGTGCCAGCAGCCCCGGACTAGCGGGAGCGCTCGAGCAGTACTTC; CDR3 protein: CASSPGLAGALEQYF
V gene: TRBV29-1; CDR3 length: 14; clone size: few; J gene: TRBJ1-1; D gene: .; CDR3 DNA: TGCAGCGCCGAGAGGCGCTTAACGAACACTGAAGCTTTCTTT; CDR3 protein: CSAERRLTNTEAFF
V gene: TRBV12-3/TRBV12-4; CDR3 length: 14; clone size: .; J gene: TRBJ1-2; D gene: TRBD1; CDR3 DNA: TGTGCCAGCAGAGGGGACAGTTATAACTATGGCTACACCTTC; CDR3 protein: CASRGDSYNYGYTF
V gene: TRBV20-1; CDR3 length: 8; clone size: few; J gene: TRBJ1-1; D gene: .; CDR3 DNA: TGCAGTTCCCCCGAAGCTTTCTTT; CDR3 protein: CSSPEAFF
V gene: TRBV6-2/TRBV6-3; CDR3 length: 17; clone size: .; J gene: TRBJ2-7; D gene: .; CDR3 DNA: TGTGCCAGCCAACCCGGACAAGGCTATAAATACTCCTACGAGCAGTACTTC; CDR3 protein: CASQPGQGYKYSYEQYF
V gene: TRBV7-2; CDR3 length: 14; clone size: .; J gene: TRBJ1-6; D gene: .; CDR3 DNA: TGTGCCAGCAGCTTAGATGTGGTTAATTCACCCCTCCACTTT; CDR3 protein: CASSLDVVNSPLHF
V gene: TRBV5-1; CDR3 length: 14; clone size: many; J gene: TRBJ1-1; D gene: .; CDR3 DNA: TGCGCCAGCAGCTTGGAAGGGGTAAACACTGAAGCTTTCTTT; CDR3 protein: CASSLEGVNTEAFF
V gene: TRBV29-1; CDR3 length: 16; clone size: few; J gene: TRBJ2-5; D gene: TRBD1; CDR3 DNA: TGCAGCGTTGAAGATCTGGGGGACAGGGGGCGAGGGACCCAGTACTTC; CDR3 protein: CSVEDLGDRGRGTQYF
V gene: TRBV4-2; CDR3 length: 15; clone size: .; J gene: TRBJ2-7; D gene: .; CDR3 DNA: TGTGCCAGCAGCCAAGGGGAAACTGGGTACGACGAGCAGTACTTC; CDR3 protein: CASSQGETGYDEQYF
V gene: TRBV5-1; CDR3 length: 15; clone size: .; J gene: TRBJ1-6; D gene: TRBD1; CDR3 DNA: TGCGCCAGCACCACCGGACAGGGGCTTAATTCACCCCTCCACTTT; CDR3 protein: CASTTGQGLNSPLHF
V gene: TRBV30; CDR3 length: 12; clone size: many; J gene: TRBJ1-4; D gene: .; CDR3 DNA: TGTGCCTGGAGTGTATCTGGAGAAAAACTGTTTTTT; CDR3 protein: CAWSVSGEKLFF
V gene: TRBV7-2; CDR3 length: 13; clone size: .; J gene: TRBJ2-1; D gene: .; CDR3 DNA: TGTGCCTGCAGCTTAGAGACGGGGAATGAGCAGTTCTTC; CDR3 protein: CACSLETGNEQFF
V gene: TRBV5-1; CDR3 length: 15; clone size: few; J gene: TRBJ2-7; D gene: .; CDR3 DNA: TGCGCCAGCAGCCCCGAGGAAGGGGCCCCCTACGAGCAGTACTTC; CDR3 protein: CASSPEEGAPYEQYF
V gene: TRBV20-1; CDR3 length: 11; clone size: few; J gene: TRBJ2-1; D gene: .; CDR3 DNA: TGCAGTGCCCAAGACCGGGACATGATGTTCTTC; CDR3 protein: CSAQDRDMMFF
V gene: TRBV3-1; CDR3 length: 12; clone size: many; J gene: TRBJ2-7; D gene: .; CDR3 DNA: TGTGCCAGCAGCCCCGACTGGAACGAGCAGTACTTC; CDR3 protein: CASSPDWNEQYF
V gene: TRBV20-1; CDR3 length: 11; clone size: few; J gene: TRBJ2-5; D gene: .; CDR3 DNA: TGCAGTGCTAGACGGGGAGAGACCCAGTACTTC; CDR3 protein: CSARRGETQYF
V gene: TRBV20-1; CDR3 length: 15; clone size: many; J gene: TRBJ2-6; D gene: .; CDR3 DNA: TGCAGTGCTAGAGACGGGACGGCCGGGGCCAACGTCCTGACTTTC; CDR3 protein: CSARDGTAGANVLTF
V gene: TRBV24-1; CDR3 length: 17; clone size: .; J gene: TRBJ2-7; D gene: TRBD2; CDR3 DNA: TGTGCCACCAGTGGGAATACCGGGACTAGCGAGTGGGACGAGCAGTACTTC; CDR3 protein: CATSGNTGTSEWDEQYF
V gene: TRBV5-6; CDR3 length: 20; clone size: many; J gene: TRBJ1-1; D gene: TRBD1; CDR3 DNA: TGTGCCAGCAGCTTGGAGGTTTACGGGACAGGGGGCGCATTGGACACTGAAGCTTTCTTT; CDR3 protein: CASSLEVYGTGGALDTEAFF
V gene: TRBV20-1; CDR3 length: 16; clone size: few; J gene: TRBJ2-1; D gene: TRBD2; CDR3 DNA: TGCAGTGCTAGACCCGCCGGGACTAGCGGGAGGTATGAGCAGTTCTTC; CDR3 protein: CSARPAGTSGRYEQFF
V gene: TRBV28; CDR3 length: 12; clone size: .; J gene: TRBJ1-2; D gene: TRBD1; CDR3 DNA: TGTGCCACCAGGGGGGGGGACGCTGGCTACACCTTC; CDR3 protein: CATRGGDAGYTF
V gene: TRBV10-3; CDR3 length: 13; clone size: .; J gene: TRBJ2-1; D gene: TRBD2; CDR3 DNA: TGTGCCATCATGGCTAGCGGGACCAATGAGCAGTTCTTC; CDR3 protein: CAIMASGTNEQFF
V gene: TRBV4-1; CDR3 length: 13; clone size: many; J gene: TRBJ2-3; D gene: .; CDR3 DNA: TGCGCCAGCAGCGGACAAGACACAGATACGCAGTATTTT; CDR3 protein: CASSGQDTDTQYF
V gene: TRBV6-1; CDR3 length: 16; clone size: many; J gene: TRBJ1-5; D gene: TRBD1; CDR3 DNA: TGTGCCAGCAGTGATAACAGGGGTGTTAGCAATCAGCCCCAGCATTTT; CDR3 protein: CASSDNRGVSNQPQHF
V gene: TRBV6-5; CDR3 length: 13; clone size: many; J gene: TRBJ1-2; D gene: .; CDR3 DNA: TGTGCCAGCAGTTATGGACAGCCTTATGGCTACACCTTC; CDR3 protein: CASSYGQPYGYTF
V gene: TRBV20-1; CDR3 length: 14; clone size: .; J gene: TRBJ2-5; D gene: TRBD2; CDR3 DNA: TGCAATGCTGGACTAGCGGGCGGGCCGGAGACCCAGTACTTC; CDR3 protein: CNAGLAGGPETQYF
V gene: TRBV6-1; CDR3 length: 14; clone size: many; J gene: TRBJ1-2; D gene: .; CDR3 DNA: TGTGCCACTGTTAGGGACGGAAGAAACTATGGCTACACCTTC; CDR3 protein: CATVRDGRNYGYTF
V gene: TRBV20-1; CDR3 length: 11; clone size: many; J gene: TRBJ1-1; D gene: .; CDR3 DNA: TGCAGTGCCCCCCCCGCCAGGGAAGCTTTCTTT; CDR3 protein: CSAPPAREAFF
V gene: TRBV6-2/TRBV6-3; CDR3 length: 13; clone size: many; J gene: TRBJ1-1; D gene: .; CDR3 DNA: TGTGCCAGCAGGATAAGGGGGAACACTGAAGCTTTCTTT; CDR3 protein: CASRIRGNTEAFF
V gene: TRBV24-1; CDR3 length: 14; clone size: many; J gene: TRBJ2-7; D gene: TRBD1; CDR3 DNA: TGTGCCACCAGTGACCGGACAGGGGGACTCGAGCAGTACTTC; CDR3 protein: CATSDRTGGLEQYF
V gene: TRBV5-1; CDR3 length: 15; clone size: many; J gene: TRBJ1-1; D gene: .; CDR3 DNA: TGCGCCAGCAGCTTTGGTCGGAACATTTTTACTGAAGCTTTCTTT; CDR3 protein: CASSFGRNIFTEAFF
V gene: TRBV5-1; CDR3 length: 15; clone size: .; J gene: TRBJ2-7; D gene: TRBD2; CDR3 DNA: TGCGCCAGCAGCTGGGGACTAGCGGCCTCCTACGAGCAGTACTTC; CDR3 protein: CASSWGLAASYEQYF
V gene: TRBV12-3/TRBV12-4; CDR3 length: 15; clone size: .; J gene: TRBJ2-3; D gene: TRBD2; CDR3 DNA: TGTGCCAGCAGGTACGAGGGACTAGCGGGAGCCCTGCAGTATTTT; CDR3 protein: CASRYEGLAGALQYF
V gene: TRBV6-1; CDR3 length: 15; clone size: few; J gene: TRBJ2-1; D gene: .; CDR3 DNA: TGTGCCAGCAGTCCCAGCGGGTACGCCTACAATGAGCAGTTCTTC; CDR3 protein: CASSPSGYAYNEQFF
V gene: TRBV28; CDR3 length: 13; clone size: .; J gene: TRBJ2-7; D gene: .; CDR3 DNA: TGTGCCACTGGACGGGGGAGACGCTACGAGCAGTACTTC; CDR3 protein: CATGRGRRYEQYF
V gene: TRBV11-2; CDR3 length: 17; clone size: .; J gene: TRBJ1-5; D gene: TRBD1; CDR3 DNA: TGTGCCAGCAGCTTGTGGGACAGGGACCATAGCAATCAGCCCCAGCATTTT; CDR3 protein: CASSLWDRDHSNQPQHF
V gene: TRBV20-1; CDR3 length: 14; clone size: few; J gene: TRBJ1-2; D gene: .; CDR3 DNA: TGCAGTGCTAGCCGGGACACAGCTAACTATGGCTACACCTTC; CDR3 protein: CSASRDTANYGYTF
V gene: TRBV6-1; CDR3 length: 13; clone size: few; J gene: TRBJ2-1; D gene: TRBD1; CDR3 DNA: TGTGCCAGTAGACAGGGGGCGCGTAATGAGCAGTTCTTC; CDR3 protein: CASRQGARNEQFF
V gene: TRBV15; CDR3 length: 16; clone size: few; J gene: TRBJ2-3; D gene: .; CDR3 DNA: TGTGCCACCAGCATTTTCGACCAGGGAATCACAGATACGCAGTATTTT; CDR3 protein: CATSIFDQGITDTQYF
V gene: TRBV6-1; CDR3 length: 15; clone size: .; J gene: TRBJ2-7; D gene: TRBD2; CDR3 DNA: TGTGCCAGCACCTTTCCTAGCGGGGCCTCCTACGAGCAGTACTTC; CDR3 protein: CASTFPSGASYEQYF
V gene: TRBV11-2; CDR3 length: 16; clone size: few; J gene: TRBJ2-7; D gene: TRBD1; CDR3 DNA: TGTGCCAGCAGCCCTGGGACAGGGGGCGATACCCACGAGCAGTACTTC; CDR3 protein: CASSPGTGGDTHEQYF